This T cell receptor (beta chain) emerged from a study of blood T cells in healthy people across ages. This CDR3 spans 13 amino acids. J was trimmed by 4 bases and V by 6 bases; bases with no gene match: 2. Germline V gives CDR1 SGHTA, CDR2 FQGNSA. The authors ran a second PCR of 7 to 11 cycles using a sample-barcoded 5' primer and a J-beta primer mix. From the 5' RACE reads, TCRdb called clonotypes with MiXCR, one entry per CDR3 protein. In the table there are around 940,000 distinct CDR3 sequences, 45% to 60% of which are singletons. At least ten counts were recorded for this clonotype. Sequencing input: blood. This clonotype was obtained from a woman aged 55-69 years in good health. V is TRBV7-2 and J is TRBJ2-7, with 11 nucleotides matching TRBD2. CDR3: CASRLAGVYEQYF. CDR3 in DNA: TGTGCCAGCAGACTAGCGGGAGTGTACGAGCAGTACTTC.